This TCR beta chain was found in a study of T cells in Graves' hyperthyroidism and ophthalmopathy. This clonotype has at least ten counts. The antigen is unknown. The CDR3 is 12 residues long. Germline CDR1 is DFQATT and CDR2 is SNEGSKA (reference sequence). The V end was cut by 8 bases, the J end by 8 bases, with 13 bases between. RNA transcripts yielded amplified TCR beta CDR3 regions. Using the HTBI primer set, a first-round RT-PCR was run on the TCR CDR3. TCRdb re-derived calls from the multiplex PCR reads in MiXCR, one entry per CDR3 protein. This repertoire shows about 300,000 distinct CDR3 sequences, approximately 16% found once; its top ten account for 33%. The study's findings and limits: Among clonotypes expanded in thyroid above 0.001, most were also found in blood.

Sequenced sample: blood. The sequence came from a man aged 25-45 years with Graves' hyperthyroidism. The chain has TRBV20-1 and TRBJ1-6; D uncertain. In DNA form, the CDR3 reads TGCAGTCTGAAGGTTGGAGATTCACCCCTCCACTTT. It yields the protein CSLKVGDSPLHF.